This TCR beta chain was obtained from a study of blood T cell repertoires in COVID-19. At the level of the study: COVID-19 samples, acute and convalescent, were from the United States, Italy and Spain.

In the source study's methods: Reference gene primers were amplified, and this amplification served to estimate nucleated cell counts. Libraries were prepared by immunoSEQ multiplex PCR; TCRdb keeps only in-frame clonotypes and omits some of them. V and J calls and clone size follow that table, whereas D and trimming were derived from the DNA. The sample lists about 230,000 clones, about 86% seen once, with around 7.9% in the top ten. The clonotype was recovered from a man between 35 and 55 years old with active or convalescent COVID-19. The sequenced material came from peripheral blood.

CDR3 in amino acids: CASSEVRGTDFRSYNEQFF. The CDR3 DNA follows: TGTGCCAGCAGTGAAGTAAGAGGGACAGACTTTAGGTCCTACAATGAGCAGTTCTTC. This chain links TRBV6-1 with TRBJ2-1, with 7 bases lining up with TRBD1. Losses at the gene ends were 1 base for V and 1 base for J; bases not matched to a gene: 13. The CDR3 is made up of 19 amino acids. The V gene's germline CDR1 is MNHNS and CDR2 SASEGT.